The sample holds a few counts of the clone carrying this T cell receptor (beta chain). CDR3 size: 16 residues. Germline V gene lookup returns CDR1 MGHDK and CDR2 SYGVNS. V was pared by 1 base and J by 3 bases, with 15 bases between. This specimen comes from a study of human T cells and chemical hapten exposure. The time point denotes: patch test 1, 2 weeks after DPC sensitization. Treatment noted: therapeutic diphenylcyclopropenone sensitization with weekly scalp DPC. TCRdb independently ran MiXCR on the RACE reads; one entry per CDR3 protein. The sample yields about 80,000 distinct CDR3 sequences, about 8% seen once.

This chain links TRBV25-1 with TRBJ1-2; a possible D gene is TRBD1 (6 bases). The clonotype originates from a woman aged 25 to 39 with alopecia areata. Some clones in this sample may be carry-over from other donors' samples. The sample in question was whole blood, obtained in connection with sensitization to the hapten diphenylcyclopropenone (DPC). The DNA for the CDR3 is TGTGCCAGCAGTGAATGGGGCACAGGGAGGGACTATGGCTACACCTTC. Translating it yields CASSEWGTGRDYGYTF.